The clone carrying this T cell receptor (beta chain) was picked up a small number of times. Time point here: patch test 3, about 24 weeks after DPC sensitization. Treatment of the sample: therapeutic diphenylcyclopropenone sensitization with weekly scalp DPC. Single cDNA molecules in the library carried unique molecular identifiers attached during preparation. MiXCR, run by TCRdb on the RACE reads, gives a single entry per CDR3 protein. This table holds about 160,000 distinct CDR3 sequences, about a quarter found once. This sample is part of a study of human T cells and chemical hapten exposure. Specimen: whole blood, collected in connection with sensitization to the hapten diphenylcyclopropenone (DPC). The origin of this receptor is a woman aged 18-29 years with alopecia areata. Some clones in this sample may be carry-over from other donors' samples.

The CDR3 coding sequence is TGTGCCAGCAGCCATAATCGGATGAACACTGAAGCTTTCTTT. Its translation: CASSHNRMNTEAFF. The V gene is TRBV4-2, the J gene TRBJ1-1, with D unresolved. The CDR3 is 14 amino acids. V lost 3 bases and J lost 0, with 8 bases in between. Germline lookup yields CDR1 LGHNA and CDR2 YNFKEQ.